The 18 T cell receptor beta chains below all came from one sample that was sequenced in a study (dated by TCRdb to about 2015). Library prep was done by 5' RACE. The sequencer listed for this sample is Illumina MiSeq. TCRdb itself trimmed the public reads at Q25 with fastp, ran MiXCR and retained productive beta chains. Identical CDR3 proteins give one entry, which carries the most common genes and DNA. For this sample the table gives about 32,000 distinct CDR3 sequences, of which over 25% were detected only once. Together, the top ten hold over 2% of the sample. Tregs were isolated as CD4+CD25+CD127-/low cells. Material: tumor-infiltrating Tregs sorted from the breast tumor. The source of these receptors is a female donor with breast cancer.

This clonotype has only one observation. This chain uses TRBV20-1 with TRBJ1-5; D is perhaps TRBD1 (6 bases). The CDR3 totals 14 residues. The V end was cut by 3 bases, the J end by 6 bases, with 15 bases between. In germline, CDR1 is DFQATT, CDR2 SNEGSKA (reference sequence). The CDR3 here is CSARVVQGGQPQHF. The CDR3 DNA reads TGCAGTGCTAGGGTGGTACAGGGAGGTCAGCCCCAGCATTTT.

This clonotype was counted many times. CDR3 amino acids: CASSPGTAVGITYEQYF. The DNA of the CDR3 is TGTGCCAGCAGTCCCGGGACAGCCGTGGGGATCACCTACGAGCAGTACTTC. The chain employs TRBV27 and TRBJ2-7; 7 positions match TRBD1. Losses at the gene ends were 5 bases for V and 2 bases for J; bases not matched to a gene: 15. Germline V gene lookup returns CDR1 MNHEY and CDR2 SMNVEV (reference sequence). The CDR3 has 17 amino acids.

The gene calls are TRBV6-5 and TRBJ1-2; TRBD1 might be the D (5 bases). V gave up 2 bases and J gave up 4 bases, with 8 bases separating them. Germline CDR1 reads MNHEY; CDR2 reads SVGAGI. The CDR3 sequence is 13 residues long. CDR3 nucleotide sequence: TGTGCCAGCAGTTACGGGGGGATCTATGGCTACACCTTC. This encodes CASSYGGIYGYTF.

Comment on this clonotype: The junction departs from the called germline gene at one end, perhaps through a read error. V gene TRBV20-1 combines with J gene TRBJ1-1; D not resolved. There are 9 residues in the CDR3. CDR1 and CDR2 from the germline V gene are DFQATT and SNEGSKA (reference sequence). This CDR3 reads CGATSRAFF. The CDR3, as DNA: TGTGGTGCTACGTCCCGGGCTTTCTTT.

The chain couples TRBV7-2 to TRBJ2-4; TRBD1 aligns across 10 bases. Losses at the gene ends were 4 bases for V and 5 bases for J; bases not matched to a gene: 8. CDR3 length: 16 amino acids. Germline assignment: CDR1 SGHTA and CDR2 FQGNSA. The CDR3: CASSSRTGGVQNIQYF. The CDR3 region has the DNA TGTGCCAGCAGCTCTCGGACAGGGGGGGTTCAAAACATTCAGTACTTC.

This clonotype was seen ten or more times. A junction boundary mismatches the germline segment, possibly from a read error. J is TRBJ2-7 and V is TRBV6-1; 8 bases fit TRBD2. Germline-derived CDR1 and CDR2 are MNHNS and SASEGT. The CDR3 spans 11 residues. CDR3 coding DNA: TGTGCCAGCAGTGATTTAGCGGGGCCTCTCTTC. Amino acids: CASSDLAGPLF.

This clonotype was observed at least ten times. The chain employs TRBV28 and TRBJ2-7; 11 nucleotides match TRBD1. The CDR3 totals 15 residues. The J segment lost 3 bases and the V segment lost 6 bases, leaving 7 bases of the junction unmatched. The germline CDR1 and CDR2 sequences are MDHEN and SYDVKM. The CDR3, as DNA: TGTGCCAGCAGCTACGAGGGGACAGGGGGCTACGAGCAGTACTTC. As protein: CASSYEGTGGYEQYF. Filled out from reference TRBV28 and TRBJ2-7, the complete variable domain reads DVKVTQSSRYLVKRTGEKVFLECVQDMDHENMFWYRQDPGLGLRLIYFSYDVKMKEKGDIPEGYSVSREKKERFSLILESASTNQTSMYLCASSYEGTGGYEQYFGPGTRLTVT.

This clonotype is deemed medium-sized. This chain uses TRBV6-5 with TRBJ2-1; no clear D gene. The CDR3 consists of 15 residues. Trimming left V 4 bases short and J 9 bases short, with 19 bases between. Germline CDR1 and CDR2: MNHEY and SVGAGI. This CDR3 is CASSSVSRRRGEQFF. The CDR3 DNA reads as TGTGCCAGCAGTTCGGTGTCTAGAAGGCGAGGTGAGCAGTTCTTC.

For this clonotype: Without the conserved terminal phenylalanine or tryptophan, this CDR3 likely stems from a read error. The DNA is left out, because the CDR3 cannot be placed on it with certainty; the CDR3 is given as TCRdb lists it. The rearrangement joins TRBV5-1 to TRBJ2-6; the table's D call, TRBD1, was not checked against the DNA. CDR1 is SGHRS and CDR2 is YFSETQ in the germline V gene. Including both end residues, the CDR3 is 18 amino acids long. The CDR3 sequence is CASSPGTGASSGANVLTN.

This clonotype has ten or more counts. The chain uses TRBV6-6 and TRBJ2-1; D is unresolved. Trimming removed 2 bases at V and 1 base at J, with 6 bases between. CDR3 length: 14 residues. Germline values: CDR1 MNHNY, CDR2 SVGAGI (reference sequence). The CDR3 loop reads CASSYARSYNEQFF. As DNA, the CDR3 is TGTGCCAGCAGTTACGCGAGGTCCTACAATGAGCAGTTCTTC.

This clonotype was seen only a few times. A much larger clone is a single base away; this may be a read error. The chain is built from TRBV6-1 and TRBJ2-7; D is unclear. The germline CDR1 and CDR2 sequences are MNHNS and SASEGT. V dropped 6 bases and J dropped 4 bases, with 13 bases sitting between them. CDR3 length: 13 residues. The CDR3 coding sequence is TGTGCCAGCAGGGTTGCTAACGCGTACGAGCAGTACTTC. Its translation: CASRVANAYEQYF.

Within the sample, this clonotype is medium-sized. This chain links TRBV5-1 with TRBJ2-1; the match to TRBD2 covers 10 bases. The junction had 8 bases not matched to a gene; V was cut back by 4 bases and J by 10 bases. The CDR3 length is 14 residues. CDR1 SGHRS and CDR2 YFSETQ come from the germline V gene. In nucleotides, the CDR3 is TGCGCCAGCAGCCTAAGCGGGAGGGCACGGGAGCAGTTCTTC. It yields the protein CASSLSGRAREQFF.

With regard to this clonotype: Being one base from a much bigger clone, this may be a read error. CDR3 coding DNA: TGTGCCAGCAGTCCCGCTTCGGGTACGCAGTATTTT. This encodes CASSPASGTQYF. The J gene is TRBJ2-3, the V gene TRBV6-5; no reliable D call. This CDR3 region has 12 residues. With 5 bases removed from V and 8 bases from J, the gap between germline ends came to 11 bases. Germline values: CDR1 MNHEY, CDR2 SVGAGI.

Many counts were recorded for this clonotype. The CDR3 sequence is CASSLPSGSRGDEQFF. As DNA, the CDR3 is TGTGCCAGCAGTTTGCCTAGCGGGAGCCGTGGGGATGAGCAGTTCTTC. This chain connects TRBV12-3 or TRBV12-4 to TRBJ2-1; 10 bases map to TRBD2. V dropped 3 bases and J dropped 8; count of bases not matched to a gene: 10. CDR3 length equals 16 residues.

This CDR3 reads CASSDAFRSNEQFF. The CDR3 nucleotides are TGTGCCAGCAGTGACGCCTTCCGGAGTAATGAGCAGTTCTTC. The chain has TRBV6-4 and TRBJ2-1; no definite D call. Per the germline V gene, CDR1 is MRHNA and CDR2 is SNTAGT. The CDR3 has 14 amino acids. The V end was cut by 2 bases, the J end by 7 bases, with 12 bases between.

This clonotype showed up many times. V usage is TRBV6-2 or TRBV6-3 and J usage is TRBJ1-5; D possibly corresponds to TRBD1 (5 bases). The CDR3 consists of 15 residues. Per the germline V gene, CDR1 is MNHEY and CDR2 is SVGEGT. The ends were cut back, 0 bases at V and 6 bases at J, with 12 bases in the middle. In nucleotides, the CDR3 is TGTGCCAGCAGTTACTCGGGCAGGGTCGGTCAGCCCCAGCATTTT. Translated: CASSYSGRVGQPQHF.

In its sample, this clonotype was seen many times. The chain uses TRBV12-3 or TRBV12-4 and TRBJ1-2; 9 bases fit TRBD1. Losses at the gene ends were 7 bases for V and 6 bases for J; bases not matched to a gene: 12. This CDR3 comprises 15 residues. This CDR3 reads CASKWSQGADDGYTF. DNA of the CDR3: TGTGCCAGCAAGTGGTCACAGGGGGCGGACGATGGCTACACCTTC.

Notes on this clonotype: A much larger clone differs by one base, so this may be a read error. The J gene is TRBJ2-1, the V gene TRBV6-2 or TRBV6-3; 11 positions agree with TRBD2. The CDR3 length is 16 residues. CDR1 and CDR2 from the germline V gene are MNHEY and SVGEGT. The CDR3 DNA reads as TGTGCCAGCAGCAACAAGGGACTAGCGGCCTACAATGAGCTGTTCTTC. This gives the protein CASSNKGLAAYNELFF.